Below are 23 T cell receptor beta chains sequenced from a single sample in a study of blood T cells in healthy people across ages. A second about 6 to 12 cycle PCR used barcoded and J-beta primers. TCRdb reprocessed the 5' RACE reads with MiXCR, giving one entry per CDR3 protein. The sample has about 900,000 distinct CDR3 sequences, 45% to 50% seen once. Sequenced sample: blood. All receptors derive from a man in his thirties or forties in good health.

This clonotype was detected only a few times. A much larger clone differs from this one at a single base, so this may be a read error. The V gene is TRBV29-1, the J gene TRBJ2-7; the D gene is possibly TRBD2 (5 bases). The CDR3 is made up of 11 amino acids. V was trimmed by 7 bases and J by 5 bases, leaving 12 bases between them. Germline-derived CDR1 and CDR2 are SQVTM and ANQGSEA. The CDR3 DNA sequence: TGCAGCGGTGGAGGAAGTCACGAGCAGTACTTC. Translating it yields CSGGGSHEQYF.

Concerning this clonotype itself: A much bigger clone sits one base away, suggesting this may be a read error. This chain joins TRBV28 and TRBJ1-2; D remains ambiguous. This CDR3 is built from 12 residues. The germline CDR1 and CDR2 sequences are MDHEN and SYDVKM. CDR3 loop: CACRIGDYGYTF. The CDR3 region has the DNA TGTGCCTGCAGGATCGGAGATTATGGCTACACCTTC.

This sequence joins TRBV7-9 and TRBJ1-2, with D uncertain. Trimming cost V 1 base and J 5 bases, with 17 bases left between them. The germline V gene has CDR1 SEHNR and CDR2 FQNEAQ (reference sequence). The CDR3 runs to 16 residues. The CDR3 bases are TGTGCCAGCAGCTTAGTTGACGGGGAGGCCTCGTATGGCTACACCTTC. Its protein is CASSLVDGEASYGYTF.

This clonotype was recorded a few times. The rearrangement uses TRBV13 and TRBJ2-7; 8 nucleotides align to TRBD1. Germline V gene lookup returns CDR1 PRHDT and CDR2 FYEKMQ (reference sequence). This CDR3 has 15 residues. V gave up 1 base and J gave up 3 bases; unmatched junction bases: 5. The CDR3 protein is CASSLAGQADYEQYF. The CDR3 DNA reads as TGTGCCAGCAGCTTAGCGGGACAGGCCGACTACGAGCAGTACTTC.

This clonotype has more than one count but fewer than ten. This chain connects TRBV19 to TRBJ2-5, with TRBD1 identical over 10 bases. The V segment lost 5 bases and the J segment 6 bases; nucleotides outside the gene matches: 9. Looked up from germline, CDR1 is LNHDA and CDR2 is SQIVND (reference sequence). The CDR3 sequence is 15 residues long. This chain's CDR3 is CASSVMTGGEKTQYF. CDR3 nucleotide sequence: TGTGCCAGTAGTGTAATGACAGGGGGCGAGAAGACCCAGTACTTC. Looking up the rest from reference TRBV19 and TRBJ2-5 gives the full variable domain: DGGITQSPKYLFRKEGQNVTLSCEQNLNHDAMYWYRQDPGQGLRLIYYSQIVNDFQKGDIAEGYSVSREKKESFPLTVTSAQKNPTAFYLCASSVMTGGEKTQYFGPGTRLLVL.

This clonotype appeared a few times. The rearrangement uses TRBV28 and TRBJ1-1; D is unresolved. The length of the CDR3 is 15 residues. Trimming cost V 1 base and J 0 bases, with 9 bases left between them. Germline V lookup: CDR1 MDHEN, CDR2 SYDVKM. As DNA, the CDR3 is TGTGCCAGCAGTTTATTAGGCATTATGAACACTGAAGCTTTCTTT. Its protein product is CASSLLGIMNTEAFF.

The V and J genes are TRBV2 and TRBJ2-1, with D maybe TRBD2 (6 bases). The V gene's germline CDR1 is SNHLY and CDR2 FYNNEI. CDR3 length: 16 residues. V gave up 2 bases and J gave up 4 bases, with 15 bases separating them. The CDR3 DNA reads TGTGCCAGCAGTGAATCTCGGGCTAGCGAGTACAATGAGCAGTTCTTC. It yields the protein CASSESRASEYNEQFF. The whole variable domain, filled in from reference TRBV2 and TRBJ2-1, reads EPEVTQTPSHQVTQMGQEVILRCVPISNHLYFYWYRQILGQKVEFLVSFYNNEISEKSEIFDDQFSVERPDGSNFTLKIRSTKLEDSAMYFCASSESRASEYNEQFFGPGTRLTVL.

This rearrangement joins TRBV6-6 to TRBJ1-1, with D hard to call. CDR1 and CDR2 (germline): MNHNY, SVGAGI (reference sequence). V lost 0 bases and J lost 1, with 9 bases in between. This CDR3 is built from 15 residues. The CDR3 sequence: CASSYSSAGNTEAFF. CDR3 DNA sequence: TGTGCCAGCAGTTACTCGTCCGCAGGGAACACTGAAGCTTTCTTT.

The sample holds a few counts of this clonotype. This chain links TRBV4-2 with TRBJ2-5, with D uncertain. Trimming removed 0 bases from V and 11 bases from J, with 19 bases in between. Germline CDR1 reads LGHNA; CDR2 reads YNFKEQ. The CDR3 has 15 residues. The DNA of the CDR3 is TGTGCCAGCAGCCAAGACTACACCACCGCGGATGAGCAGTACTTC. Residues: CASSQDYTTADEQYF.

The CDR3 region is CASSYSPPPASGNNEQFF. The CDR3, as DNA: TGTGCCAGCAGTTACTCGCCCCCACCGGCTAGCGGAAACAATGAGCAGTTCTTC. The chain employs TRBV6-2 or TRBV6-3 and TRBJ2-1; 7 bases map to TRBD2. Germline CDR1 is MNHEY and CDR2 is SVGEGT. J lost 5 bases, V lost 0 bases, and 13 bases had no gene match. The CDR3 totals 18 residues.

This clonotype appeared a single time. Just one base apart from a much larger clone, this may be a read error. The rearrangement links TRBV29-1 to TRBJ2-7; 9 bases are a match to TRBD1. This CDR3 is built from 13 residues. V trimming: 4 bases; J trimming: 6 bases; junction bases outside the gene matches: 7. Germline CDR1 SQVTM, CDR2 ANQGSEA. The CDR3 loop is CSVGGQGVREQYF. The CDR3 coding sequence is TGCAGCGTTGGGGGACAGGGTGTACGCGAGCAGTACTTC.

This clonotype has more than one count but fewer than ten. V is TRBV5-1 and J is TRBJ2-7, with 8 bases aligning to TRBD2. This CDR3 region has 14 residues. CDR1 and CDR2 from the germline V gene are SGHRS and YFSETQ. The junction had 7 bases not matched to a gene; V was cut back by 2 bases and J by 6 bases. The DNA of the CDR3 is TGCGCCAGCAGCTTTCGCCTAGCGGGTTTCGAGCAGTACTTC. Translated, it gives CASSFRLAGFEQYF. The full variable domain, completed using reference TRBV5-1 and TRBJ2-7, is KAGVTQTPRYLIKTRGQQVTLSCSPISGHRSVSWYQQTPGQGLQFLFEYFSETQRNKGNFPGRFSGRQFSNSRSEMNVSTLELGDSALYLCASSFRLAGFEQYFGPGTRLTVT.

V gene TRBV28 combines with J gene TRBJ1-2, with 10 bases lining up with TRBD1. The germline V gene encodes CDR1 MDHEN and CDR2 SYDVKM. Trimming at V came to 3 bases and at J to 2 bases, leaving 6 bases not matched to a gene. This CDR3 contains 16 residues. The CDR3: CASSFSPGQGNYGYTF. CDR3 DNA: TGTGCCAGCAGTTTCTCACCGGGACAGGGGAACTATGGCTACACCTTC.

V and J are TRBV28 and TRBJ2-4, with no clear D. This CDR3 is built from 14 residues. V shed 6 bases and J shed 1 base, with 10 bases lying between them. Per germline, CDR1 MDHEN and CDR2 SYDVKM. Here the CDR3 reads CASSPGYAKNIQYF. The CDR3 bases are TGTGCCAGCAGCCCCGGGTATGCCAAAAACATTCAGTACTTC.

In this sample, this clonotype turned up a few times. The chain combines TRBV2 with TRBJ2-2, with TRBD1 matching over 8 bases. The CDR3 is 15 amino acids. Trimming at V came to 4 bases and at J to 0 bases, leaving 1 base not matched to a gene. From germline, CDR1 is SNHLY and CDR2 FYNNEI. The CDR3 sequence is CASSGGQANTGELFF. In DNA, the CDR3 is TGTGCCAGCAGTGGGGGACAGGCGAACACCGGGGAGCTGTTTTTT.

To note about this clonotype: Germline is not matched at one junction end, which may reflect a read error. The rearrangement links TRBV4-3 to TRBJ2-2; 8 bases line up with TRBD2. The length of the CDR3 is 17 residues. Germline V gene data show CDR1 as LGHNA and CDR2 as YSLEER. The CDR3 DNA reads TGCGCCGGCAGCCAGAGGGCAGCGGGGGAAAACACCGGGGAGCTGTTTTTT. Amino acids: CAGSQRAAGENTGELFF.

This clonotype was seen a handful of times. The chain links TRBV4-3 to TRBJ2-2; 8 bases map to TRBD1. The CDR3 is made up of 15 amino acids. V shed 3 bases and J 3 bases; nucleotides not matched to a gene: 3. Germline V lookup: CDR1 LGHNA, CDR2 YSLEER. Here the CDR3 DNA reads TGCGCCAGCAGCCAGGCGGACAGGGACACCGGGGAGCTGTTTTTT. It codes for CASSQADRDTGELFF.

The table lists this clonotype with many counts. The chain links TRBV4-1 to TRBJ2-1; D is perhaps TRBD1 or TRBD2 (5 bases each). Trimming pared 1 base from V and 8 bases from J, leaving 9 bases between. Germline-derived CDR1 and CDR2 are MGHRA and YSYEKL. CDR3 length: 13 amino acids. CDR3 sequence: CASSQAMGDEQFF. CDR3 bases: TGCGCCAGCAGCCAAGCTATGGGGGATGAGCAGTTCTTC.

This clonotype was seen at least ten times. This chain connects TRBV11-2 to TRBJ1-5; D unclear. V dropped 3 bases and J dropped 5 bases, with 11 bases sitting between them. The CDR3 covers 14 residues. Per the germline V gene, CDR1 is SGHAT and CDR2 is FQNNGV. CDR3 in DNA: TGTGCCAGCAGCTTTGCCCGGACTCATCAGCCCCAGCATTTT. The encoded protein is CASSFARTHQPQHF. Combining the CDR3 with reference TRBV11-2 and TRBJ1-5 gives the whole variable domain EAGVAQSPRYKIIEKRQSVAFWCNPISGHATLYWYQQILGQGPKLLIQFQNNGVVDDSQLPKDRFSAERLKGVDSTLKIQPAKLEDSAVYLCASSFARTHQPQHFGDGTRLSIL.

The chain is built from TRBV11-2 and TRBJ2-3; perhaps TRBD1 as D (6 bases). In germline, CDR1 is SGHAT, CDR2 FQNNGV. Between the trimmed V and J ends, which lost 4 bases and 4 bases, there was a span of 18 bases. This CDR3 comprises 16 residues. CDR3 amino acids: CASSSWGRQDPDTQYF. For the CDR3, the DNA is TGTGCCAGCAGCTCCTGGGGCAGACAGGACCCAGATACGCAGTATTTT.

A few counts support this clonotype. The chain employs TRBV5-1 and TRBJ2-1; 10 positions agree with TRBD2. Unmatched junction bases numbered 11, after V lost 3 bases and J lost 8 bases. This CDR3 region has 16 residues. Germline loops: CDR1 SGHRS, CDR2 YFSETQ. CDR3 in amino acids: CASSYSPSGGADEQFF. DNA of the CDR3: TGCGCCAGCAGCTACTCCCCCAGCGGGGGGGCCGATGAGCAGTTCTTC.

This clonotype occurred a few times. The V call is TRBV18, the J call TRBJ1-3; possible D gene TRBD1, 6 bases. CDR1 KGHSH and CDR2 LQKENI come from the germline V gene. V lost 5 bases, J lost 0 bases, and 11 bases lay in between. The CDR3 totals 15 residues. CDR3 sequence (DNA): TGTGCCAGCTCAGCACAGGGCAGCTCTGGAAACACCATATATTTT. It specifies CASSAQGSSGNTIYF.

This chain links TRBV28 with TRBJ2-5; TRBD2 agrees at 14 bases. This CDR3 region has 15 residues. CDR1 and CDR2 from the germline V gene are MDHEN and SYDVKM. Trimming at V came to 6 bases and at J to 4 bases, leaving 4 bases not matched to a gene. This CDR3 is CASRETSGGGETQYF. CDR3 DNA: TGTGCCAGCAGAGAGACTAGCGGGGGGGGAGAGACCCAGTACTTC.